Listed here are 11 T cell receptor beta chains from one sample, sequenced in a study of control samples from healthy donors and cancer patients. Only in-frame clones appear in the TCRdb table, and some are missing; sequencing was by immunoSEQ multiplex PCR. The sample lists about 130,000 clones, roughly 95% occurring once. Sequenced material: blood. The source is a man aged 25 to 45 in good health.

The gene calls are TRBV7-9 and TRBJ2-7; D is perhaps TRBD2 (6 bases). The CDR3 extends over 14 amino acids. CDR1 and CDR2 from the germline V gene are SEHNR and FQNEAQ (reference sequence). V lost 6 bases, J lost 1 base, and 13 bases lay in between. In DNA form, the CDR3 reads TGTGCCAGCAGTCCGGGGGTACGTTCCTACGAGCAGTACTTC. This codes for CASSPGVRSYEQYF. The full variable domain, rest sourced from reference TRBV7-9 and TRBJ2-7, is DTGVSQNPRHKITKRGQNVTFRCDPISEHNRLYWYRQTLGQGPEFLTYFQNEAQLEKSRLLSDRFSAERPKGSFSTLEIQRTEQGDSAMYLCASSPGVRSYEQYFGPGTRLTVT.

V usage is TRBV7-9 and J usage is TRBJ2-2; D gene uncertain. The germline V and J ends were trimmed by 5 bases and 5 bases, with 12 bases remaining between them. The length of the CDR3 is 14 residues. Per the germline V gene, CDR1 is SEHNR and CDR2 is FQNEAQ (reference sequence). The CDR3 DNA follows: TGTGCCAGCAGCGCGCCCCTGGGGACCGGGGAGCTGTTTTTT. It yields the protein CASSAPLGTGELFF. The whole variable domain, filled in from reference TRBV7-9 and TRBJ2-2, reads DTGVSQNPRHKITKRGQNVTFRCDPISEHNRLYWYRQTLGQGPEFLTYFQNEAQLEKSRLLSDRFSAERPKGSFSTLEIQRTEQGDSAMYLCASSAPLGTGELFFGEGSRLTVL.

The J gene is TRBJ2-2, the V gene TRBV29-1, with D uncertain. V was shortened by 3 bases and J by 1 base, with 6 bases between the two germline ends. Germline CDR1 reads SQVTM; CDR2 reads ANQGSEA. CDR3 length equals 13 residues. The CDR3 reads CSVEVRNTGELFF. For the CDR3, the DNA is TGCAGCGTTGAGGTCAGGAACACCGGGGAGCTGTTTTTT.

The chain links TRBV6-2 or TRBV6-3 to TRBJ1-2, with D unresolved. The germline V and J ends were trimmed by 0 bases and 0 bases, with 11 bases remaining between them. Germline V lookup: CDR1 MNHEY, CDR2 SVGEGT. CDR3 length equals 16 residues. CDR3 region: CASSYSEVRANYGYTF. In DNA form, the CDR3 reads TGTGCCAGCAGTTACTCCGAGGTCCGAGCTAACTATGGCTACACCTTC.

This chain links TRBV5-6 with TRBJ2-3, with TRBD1 matching 9 bases. After removal of 6 bases from V and 3 bases from J, the junction contained 11 bases not matched to a gene. In germline, CDR1 is SGHDT, CDR2 YYEEEE. The CDR3 covers 16 residues. The CDR3 DNA is TGTGCCAGCACCTTACCGGGACAGGGAGGGACAGATACGCAGTATTTT. Its translation: CASTLPGQGGTDTQYF.

The chain is built from TRBV10-1 and TRBJ2-3; a weak D match, TRBD1 (7 bases). Germline V gives CDR1 WNHNN, CDR2 SYGVQD (reference sequence). The V and J ends lost 7 bases and 3 bases respectively, with 20 bases between them. CDR3 size: 16 residues. CDR3 coding DNA: TGCGCCAGCACCCGAAGCGGCAGGGGGGCGACAGATACGCAGTATTTT. This sequence encodes CASTRSGRGATDTQYF.

CDR3 bases: TGTGCCAGCTCACTTCGGGACAGGTCCTACGAGCAGTACTTC. The encoded protein is CASSLRDRSYEQYF. The chain uses TRBV18 and TRBJ2-7; 8 nucleotides match TRBD1. Trimming cost V 4 bases and J 1 base; bases outside gene matches: 3. CDR1 is KGHSH, CDR2 LQKENI, per germline. This CDR3 spans 14 amino acids.

The chain joins TRBV28 to TRBJ1-2; D is undetermined. The germline V and J ends were trimmed by 2 bases and 7 bases, with 8 bases remaining between them. The germline gives CDR1 MDHEN, CDR2 SYDVKM. This CDR3 is 12 amino acids long. CDR3 coding DNA: TGTGCCAGCAGTTTAGGACTTGCTGGCTACACCTTC. Encoded protein: CASSLGLAGYTF.

The genes are TRBV3-1 (or the pseudogene TRBV3-2) and TRBJ2-1; 9 bases align to TRBD2. In germline, CDR1 is LGHDT, CDR2 YNNKEL (reference sequence). The V segment lost 0 bases and the J segment 6 bases; nucleotides outside the gene matches: 12. This CDR3 has 18 amino acids. The CDR3 reads CASSQDPLLAGFFNEQFF. CDR3 nucleotide sequence: TGTGCCAGCAGCCAAGACCCCCTCCTAGCGGGGTTCTTCAATGAGCAGTTCTTC.

CDR3 DNA: TGTGCCAGCAGCCGTGGCTCAATTACCGCCAACCCGCGGACCGGGGAGCTGTTTTTT. Its protein is CASSRGSITANPRTGELFF. This chain links TRBV5-4 with TRBJ2-2; D is ambiguous. Trimming left V 4 bases short and J 5 bases short, with 27 bases between. This CDR3 comprises 19 residues. CDR1 and CDR2 from the germline V gene are SGHNT and YYREEE (reference sequence).

Worth noting for this clone: The sample holds other DNA sequences that translate to the same CDR3. The V gene is TRBV7-9, the J gene TRBJ2-5; possibly TRBD2 for D (6 bases). Trimming took 5 bases from V and 5 from J, leaving 6 bases between them. This CDR3 region has 11 residues. Germline loops: CDR1 SEHNR, CDR2 FQNEAQ (reference sequence). In DNA form, the CDR3 reads TGTGCCAGCAGCAGCGGGGAGACCCAGTACTTC. It yields the protein CASSSGETQYF.